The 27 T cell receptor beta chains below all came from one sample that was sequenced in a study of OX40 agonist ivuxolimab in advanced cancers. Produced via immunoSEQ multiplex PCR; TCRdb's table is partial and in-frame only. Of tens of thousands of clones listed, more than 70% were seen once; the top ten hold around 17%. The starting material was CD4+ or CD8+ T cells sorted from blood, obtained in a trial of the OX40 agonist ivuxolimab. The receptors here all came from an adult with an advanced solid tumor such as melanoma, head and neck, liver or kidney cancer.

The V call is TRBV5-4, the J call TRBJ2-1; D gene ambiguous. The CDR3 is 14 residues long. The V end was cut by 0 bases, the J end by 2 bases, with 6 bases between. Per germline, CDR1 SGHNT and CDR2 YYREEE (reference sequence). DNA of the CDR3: TGTGCCAGCAGCTTGGACAGCCCCTACAATGAGCAGTTCTTC. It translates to CASSLDSPYNEQFF.

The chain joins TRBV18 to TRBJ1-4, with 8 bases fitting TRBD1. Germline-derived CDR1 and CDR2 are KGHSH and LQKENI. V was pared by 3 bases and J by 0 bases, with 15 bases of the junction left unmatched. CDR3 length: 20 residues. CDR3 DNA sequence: TGTGCCAGCTCACCCTACGGCGGGCAGGGGGCAGGAGCAACTAATGAAAAACTGTTTTTT. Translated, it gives CASSPYGGQGAGATNEKLFF.

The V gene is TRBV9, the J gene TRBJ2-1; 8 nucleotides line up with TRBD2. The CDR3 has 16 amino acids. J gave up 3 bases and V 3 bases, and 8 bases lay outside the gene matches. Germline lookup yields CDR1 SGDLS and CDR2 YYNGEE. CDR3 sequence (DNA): TGTGCCAGCAGCGGCGTCGGGCGGGGGGTCTACAATGAGCAGTTCTTC. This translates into CASSGVGRGVYNEQFF.

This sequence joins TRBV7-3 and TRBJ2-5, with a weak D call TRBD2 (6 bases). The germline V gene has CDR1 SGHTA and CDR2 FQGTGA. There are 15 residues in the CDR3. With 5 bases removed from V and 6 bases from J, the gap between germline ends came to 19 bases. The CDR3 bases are TGTGCCAGCAGCCAAGGGAGCGGTGGCGGGAAGACCCAGTACTTC. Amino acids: CASSQGSGGGKTQYF. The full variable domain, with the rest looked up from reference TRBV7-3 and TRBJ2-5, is GAGVSQTPSNKVTEKGKYVELRCDPISGHTALYWYRQSLGQGPEFLIYFQGTGAADDSGLPNDRFFAVRPEGSVSTLKIQRTERGDSAVYLCASSQGSGGGKTQYFGPGTRLLVL.

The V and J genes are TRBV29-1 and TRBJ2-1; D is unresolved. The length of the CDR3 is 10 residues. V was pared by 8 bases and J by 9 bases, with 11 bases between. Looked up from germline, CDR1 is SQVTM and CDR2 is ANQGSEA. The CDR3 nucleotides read TGCAGCATACAGACAACTGAGCAGTTCTTC. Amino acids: CSIQTTEQFF.

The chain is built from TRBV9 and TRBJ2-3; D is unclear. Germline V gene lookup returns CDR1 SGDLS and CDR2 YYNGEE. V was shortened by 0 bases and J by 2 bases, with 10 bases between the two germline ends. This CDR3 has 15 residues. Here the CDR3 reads CASSVAGISTDTQYF. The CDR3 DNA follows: TGTGCCAGCAGCGTAGCGGGCATATCCACAGATACGCAGTATTTT.

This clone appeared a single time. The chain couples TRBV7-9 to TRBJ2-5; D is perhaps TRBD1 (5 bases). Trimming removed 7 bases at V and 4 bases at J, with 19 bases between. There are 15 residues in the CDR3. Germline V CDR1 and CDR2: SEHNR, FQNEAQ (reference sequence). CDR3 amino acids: CASNNVGEIRETQYF. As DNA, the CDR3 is TGTGCCAGCAACAATGTAGGGGAAATCAGAGAGACCCAGTACTTC.

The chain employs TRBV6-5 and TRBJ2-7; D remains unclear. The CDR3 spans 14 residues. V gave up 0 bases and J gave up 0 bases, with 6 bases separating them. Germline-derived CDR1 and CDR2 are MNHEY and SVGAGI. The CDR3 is CASSYSAASYEQYF. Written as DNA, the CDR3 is TGTGCCAGCAGTTACTCGGCGGCCTCCTACGAGCAGTACTTC.

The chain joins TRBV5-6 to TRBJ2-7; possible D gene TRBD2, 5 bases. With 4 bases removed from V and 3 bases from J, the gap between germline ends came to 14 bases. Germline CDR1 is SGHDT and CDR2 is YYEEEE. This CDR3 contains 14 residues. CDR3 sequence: CASSLARVGYEQYF. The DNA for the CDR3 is TGTGCCAGCAGCCTTGCGAGGGTAGGCTACGAGCAGTACTTC.

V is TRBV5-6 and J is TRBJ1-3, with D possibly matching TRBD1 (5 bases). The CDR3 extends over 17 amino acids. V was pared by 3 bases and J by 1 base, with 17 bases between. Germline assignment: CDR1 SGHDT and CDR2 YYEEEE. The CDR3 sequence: CASSSDSPRRSGNTIYF. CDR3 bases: TGTGCCAGCAGCTCCGACAGCCCTAGGAGATCTGGAAACACCATATATTTT.

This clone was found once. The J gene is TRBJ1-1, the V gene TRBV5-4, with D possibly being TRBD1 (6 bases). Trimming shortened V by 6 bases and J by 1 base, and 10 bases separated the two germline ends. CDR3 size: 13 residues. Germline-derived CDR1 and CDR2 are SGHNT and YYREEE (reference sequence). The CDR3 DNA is TGTGCCAGCACACCGACAGGGAACACTGAAGCTTTCTTT. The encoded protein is CASTPTGNTEAFF.

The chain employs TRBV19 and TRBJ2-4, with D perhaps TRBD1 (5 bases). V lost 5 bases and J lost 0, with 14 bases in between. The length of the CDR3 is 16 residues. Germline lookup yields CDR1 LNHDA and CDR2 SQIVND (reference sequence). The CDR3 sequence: CASSPLGVVAKNIQYF. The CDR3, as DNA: TGTGCCAGTAGTCCCTTAGGGGTAGTAGCCAAAAACATTCAGTACTTC.

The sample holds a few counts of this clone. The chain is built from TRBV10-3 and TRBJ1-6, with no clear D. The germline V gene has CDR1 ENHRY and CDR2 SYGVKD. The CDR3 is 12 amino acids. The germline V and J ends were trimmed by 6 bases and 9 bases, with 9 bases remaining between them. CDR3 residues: CAIREGSSPLHF. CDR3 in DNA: TGTGCCATCAGGGAGGGAAGTTCACCCCTCCACTTT.

The CDR3 sequence is CASSLGLAISEQYF. The CDR3 DNA reads as TGCGCCAGCAGCCTGGGACTAGCGATTAGCGAGCAGTACTTC. The chain carries TRBV4-3 and TRBJ2-7, with 10 bases that match TRBD2. CDR1 and CDR2 (germline): LGHNA, YSLEER. V was clipped by 4 bases and J by 6 bases; unmatched bases: 6. The CDR3 has 14 residues.

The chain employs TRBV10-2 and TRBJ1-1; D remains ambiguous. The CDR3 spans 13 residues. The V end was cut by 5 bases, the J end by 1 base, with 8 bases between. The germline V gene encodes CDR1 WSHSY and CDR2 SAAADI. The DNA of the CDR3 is TGCGCCAGCAGTCCTGGGCCGAACACTGAAGCTTTCTTT. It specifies CASSPGPNTEAFF.

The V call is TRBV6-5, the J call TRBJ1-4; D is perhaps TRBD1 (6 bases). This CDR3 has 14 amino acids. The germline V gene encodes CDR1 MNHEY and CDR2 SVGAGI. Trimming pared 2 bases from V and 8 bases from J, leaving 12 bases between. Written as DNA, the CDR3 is TGTGCCAGCAGTTACGACGGGGGCGAAGAAAAACTGTTTTTT. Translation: CASSYDGGEEKLFF.

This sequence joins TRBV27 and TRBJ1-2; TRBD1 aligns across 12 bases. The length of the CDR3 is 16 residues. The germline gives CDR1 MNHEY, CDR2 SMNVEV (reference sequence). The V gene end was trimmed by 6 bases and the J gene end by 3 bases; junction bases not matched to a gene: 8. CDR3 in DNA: TGTGCCAGCAGCATATCAGGGACAGGGGGCCACTATGGCTACACCTTC. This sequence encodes CASSISGTGGHYGYTF.

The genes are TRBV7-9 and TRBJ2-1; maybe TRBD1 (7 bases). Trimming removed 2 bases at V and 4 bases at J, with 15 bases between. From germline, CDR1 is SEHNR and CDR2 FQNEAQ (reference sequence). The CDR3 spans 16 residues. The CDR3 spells CASSLKEGAVYNEQFF. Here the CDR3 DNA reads TGTGCCAGCAGCTTAAAGGAGGGGGCGGTTTACAATGAGCAGTTCTTC.

CDR3 protein: CASVMDLSNQPQHF. The CDR3 nucleotides are TGTGCCAGCGTCATGGACCTAAGCAATCAGCCCCAGCATTTT. V usage is TRBV2 and J usage is TRBJ1-5; no clear D gene. Germline CDR1 reads SNHLY; CDR2 reads FYNNEI. The V gene lost 8 bases and the J gene lost 1 base, with 12 bases spanning the gap. This CDR3 has 14 amino acids.

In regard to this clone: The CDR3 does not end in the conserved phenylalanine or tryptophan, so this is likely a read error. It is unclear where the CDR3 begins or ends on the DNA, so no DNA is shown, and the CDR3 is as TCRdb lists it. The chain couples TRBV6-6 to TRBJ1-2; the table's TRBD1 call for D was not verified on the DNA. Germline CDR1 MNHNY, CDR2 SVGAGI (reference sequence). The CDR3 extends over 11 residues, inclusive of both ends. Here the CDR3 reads CASSFRDRAFS.

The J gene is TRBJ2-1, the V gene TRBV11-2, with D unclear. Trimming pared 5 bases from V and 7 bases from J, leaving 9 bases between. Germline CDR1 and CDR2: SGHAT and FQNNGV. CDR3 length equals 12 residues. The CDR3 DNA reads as TGTGCCAGCAGCCTAGGGAAAAATGAGCAGTTCTTC. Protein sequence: CASSLGKNEQFF.

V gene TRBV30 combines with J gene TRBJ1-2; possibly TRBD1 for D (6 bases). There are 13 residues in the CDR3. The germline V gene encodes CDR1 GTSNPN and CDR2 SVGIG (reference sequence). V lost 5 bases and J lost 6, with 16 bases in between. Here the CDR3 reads CAWGGQGGDGYTF. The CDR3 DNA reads TGTGCCTGGGGGGGGCAGGGAGGCGATGGCTACACCTTC.

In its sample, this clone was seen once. The CDR3 here is CAGGQPQHF. In nucleotides, the CDR3 is TGTGCTGGAGGACAGCCCCAGCATTTT. The rearrangement links TRBV27 to TRBJ1-5; no definite D call. CDR1 MNHEY and CDR2 SMNVEV come from the germline V gene (reference sequence). This CDR3 contains 9 residues.

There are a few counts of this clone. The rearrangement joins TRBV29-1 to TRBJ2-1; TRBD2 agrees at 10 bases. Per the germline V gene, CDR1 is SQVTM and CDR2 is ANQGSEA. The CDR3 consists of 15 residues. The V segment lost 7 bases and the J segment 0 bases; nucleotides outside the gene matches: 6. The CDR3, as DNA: TGCAGCGGAAGCGGGAGGGCCTTCTCCTACAATGAGCAGTTCTTC. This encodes CSGSGRAFSYNEQFF.

The CDR3 region is CASSDSKREGAGELFF. CDR3 DNA: TGTGCCAGCAGTGACTCGAAGCGGGAGGGTGCCGGGGAGCTGTTTTTT. The V gene is TRBV6-4, the J gene TRBJ2-2, with 10 bases matching TRBD2. The ends lost 0 bases at V and 6 bases at J; junction bases unmatched: 4. The CDR3 covers 16 residues. CDR1 is MRHNA, CDR2 SNTAGT, per germline.

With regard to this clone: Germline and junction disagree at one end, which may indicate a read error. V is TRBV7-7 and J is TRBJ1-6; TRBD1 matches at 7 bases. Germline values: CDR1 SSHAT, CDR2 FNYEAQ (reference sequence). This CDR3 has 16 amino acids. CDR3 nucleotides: TGTGCTAGCAGCGGGGACAGACTCTCCTATAATTCACCCCTCCACTTT. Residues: CASSGDRLSYNSPLHF.

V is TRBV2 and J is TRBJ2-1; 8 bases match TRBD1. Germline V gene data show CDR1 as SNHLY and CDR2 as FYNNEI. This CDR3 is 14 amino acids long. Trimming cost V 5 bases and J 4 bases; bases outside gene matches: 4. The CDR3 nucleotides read TGTGCCAGCAGTACAGGGGGTTCTTACAATGAGCAGTTCTTC. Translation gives CASSTGGSYNEQFF.